A selection of T cell receptor beta chains follows, all from one sample in a study of Ad26.COV2.S vaccination and SARS-CoV-2 variants. Only in-frame clones appear in the TCRdb table, and some are missing; sequencing was by immunoSEQ multiplex PCR. The sample contains about 350,000 clones, around 88% of which appear only once. This specimen was peripheral blood, taken in a trial of Ad26.COV2.S vaccine versus placebo. These TCRs come from a person between 18 and 65 years old who received the Ad26.COV2.S COVID-19 vaccine or a placebo. The CDR3 runs from the conserved cysteine through the conserved F or W. The D gene is left open where the match is weak. Size is omitted from some rows. Given values are once, few, many or a class for expanded clones.

>TRBJ2-5|TRBV9|.|.
CASSAGDGTTQYF
TGTGCCAGCAGCGCTGGAGATGGAACAACCCAGTACTTC
>TRBJ1-1|TRBV18|.|TRBD1
CASSPPGQGYTEAFF
TGTGCCAGCTCACCCCCGGGACAGGGGTACACTGAAGCTTTCTTT
>TRBJ2-7|TRBV3-1/TRBV3-2|.|.
CASSQDRSEQYF
TGTGCCAGCAGCCAAGATAGGTCCGAGCAGTACTTC
>TRBJ2-1|TRBV18|.|.
CASSPGHPSSYNEQFF
TGTGCCAGCTCACCGGGACACCCGAGCTCCTACAATGAGCAGTTCTTC
>TRBJ2-7|TRBV5-6|.|TRBD1
CASSEGAGGVREQYF
TGTGCCAGCAGTGAGGGGGCAGGGGGCGTTCGGGAGCAGTACTTC
>TRBJ2-7|TRBV9|.|TRBD2
CASSAPLAGGPNEQYF
TGTGCCAGCAGCGCCCCACTAGCGGGAGGGCCTAACGAGCAGTACTTC
>TRBJ2-7|TRBV18|.|TRBD1
CASSRYGTDSYEQYF
TGTGCCAGCTCACGATATGGGACAGACTCCTACGAGCAGTACTTC
>TRBJ1-2|TRBV7-9|.|TRBD1
CASSLGVQGDYGYTF
TGTGCCAGCAGCTTAGGCGTACAGGGGGACTATGGCTACACCTTC
>TRBJ1-3|TRBV6-2/TRBV6-3|once|.
CASSHGSSGNTIYF
TGTGCCAGCAGCCACGGGTCGTCGGGAAACACCATATATTTT
>TRBJ2-5|TRBV7-9|.|.
CASSLEPRLGTQYF
TGTGCCAGCAGCTTAGAGCCGAGACTAGGAACCCAGTACTTC
>TRBJ1-3|TRBV5-1|.|.
CASRTGLSGNTIYF
TGCGCCAGCAGGACAGGCCTCTCTGGAAACACCATATATTTT
>TRBJ1-1|TRBV6-5|.|.
CASSSTVNTEAFF
TGTGCCAGCAGCTCAACAGTGAACACTGAAGCTTTCTTT
>TRBJ2-6|TRBV10-3|.|.
CAISDPTSGANVLTF
TGTGCCATCAGTGATCCCACCTCTGGGGCCAACGTCCTGACTTTC